The clone carrying this T cell receptor (beta chain) was counted many times. The antigen remains unidentified. This record belongs to a study of CD8+CD57+ T cells in acquired aplastic anemia. Study-wide results and caveats: With respect to CD8+ Simpson's diversity, patients and controls did not differ significantly. Roughly 27 sequences, all CD8+ CDR3, were shared between patients and controls.

This CDR3 is 13 amino acids long. Germline values: CDR1 MNHNY, CDR2 SVGAGI (reference sequence). V lost 10 bases to trimming and J lost 3 bases; unmatched junction nucleotides: 4. Using genomic DNA as the template, TCR beta VDJ and CDR3 profiling was carried out. TCRdb analysed the reads with MiXCR anew, one entry per CDR3 protein. The sample has hundreds of thousands of distinct CDR3 sequences, roughly 68% seen once. The sample taken for sequencing was sorted CD4+, CD8+, or CD8+CD57+ T cells (not recorded which) from PBMCs. The chain employs TRBV6-6 and TRBJ2-2; TRBD1 agrees at 8 bases. The receptor was isolated from a human donor in good health, serving as a control. The CDR3 protein is CATRGRDTGELFF. The DNA for the CDR3 is TGTGCCACCAGGGGGCGCGACACCGGGGAGCTGTTTTTT.